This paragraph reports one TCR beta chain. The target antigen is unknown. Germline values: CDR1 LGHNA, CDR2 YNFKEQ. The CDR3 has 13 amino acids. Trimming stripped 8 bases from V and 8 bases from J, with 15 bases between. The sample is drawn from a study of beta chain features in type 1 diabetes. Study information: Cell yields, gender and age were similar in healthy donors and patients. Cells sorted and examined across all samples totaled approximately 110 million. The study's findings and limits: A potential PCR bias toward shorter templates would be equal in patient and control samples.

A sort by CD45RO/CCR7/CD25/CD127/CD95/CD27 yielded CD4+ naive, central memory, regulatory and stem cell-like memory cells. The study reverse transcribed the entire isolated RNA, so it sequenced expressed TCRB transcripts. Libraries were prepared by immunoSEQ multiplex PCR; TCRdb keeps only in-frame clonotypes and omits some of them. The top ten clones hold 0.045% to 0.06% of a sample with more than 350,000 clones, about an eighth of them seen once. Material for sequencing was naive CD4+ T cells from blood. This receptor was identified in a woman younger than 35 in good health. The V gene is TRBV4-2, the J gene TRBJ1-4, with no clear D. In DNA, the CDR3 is TGTGCCAGCCGCGGTGCCGGAGGGGAAAAACTGTTTTTT. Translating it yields CASRGAGGEKLFF.